This T cell receptor beta chain was sequenced in a study of T-cell reconstitution after alpha-beta-depleted transplantation in children (TCRdb year 2016). At the level of the whole study: Using TCR repertoire profiling, the study followed T-cell immune reconstitution in a quantitative way in children after TCRalphabeta/CD19-depleted allogeneic hematopoietic cell transplantation.

The method behind the library was PCR. Sequencing took place on an Illumina HiSeq 2500. TCR libraries were prepared with molecular barcoding, using unique molecular identifiers to normalize TCRbeta repertoire quantification. Clones were called with MiXCR by TCRdb after fastp trimmed the public reads at Q25, and only in-frame beta chains were retained. Entries that share a CDR3 protein sequence are merged under the most common genes and DNA. The sample profile shows hundreds of thousands of distinct CDR3 sequences; roughly 8.1% of them were found once. The ten largest account for roughly 35% of the sample. Counted from cysteine to phenylalanine, this CDR3 has 16 amino acids. Kept here is only the CDR3 DNA, which spans 48 bases and is read in frame from base 1. Here V drops 3 bases and J drops 7 bases, and the junction holds 12 bases not matched to any gene. For CDR1 and CDR2, the germline V gene lists SGHRS and YFSETQ.

In light of the paper, this sample's treatment or condition label describes: allogeneic hematopoietic cell transplantation with graft depleted of TCRalphabeta T cells and CD19 B cells. The transplant recipients were children given TCRalphabeta/CD19-depleted allogeneic hematopoietic cell grafts. Overall study results and their limits: Over subsequent months, a decline in hyperexpanded clone frequencies was noted, and after one year, T-cell counts and TCRbeta diversity were mostly ascribed to newly produced T cells. In some patients, the high TCRbeta diversity seen at day 60 was put down to recipient T cells and intrathymic progenitors that had survived conditioning. The apparently early recovery of alphabetaT-cell counts about two months after transplant reportedly depended on only several hundred rapidly expanded clones that came from non-depleted graft cells.

There are many counts of this clonotype. Its antigen is still unknown. Base qualities are missing; no much larger clone stands one base away. This TCR derives from a male patient aged 2-15 years who had a stem cell transplant for acute myeloid leukemia, so the T cells may come from the graft donor. Sample: PBMCs, mostly from graft donor cells, taken 360 days after TCRalphabeta/CD19-depleted stem cell transplant. Recombination connected TRBV5-1 to TRBJ1-4; 7 bases in the junction line up with TRBD1. The DNA reads TGCGCCAGCAGCTCCCTTCCCGGGACAGTTCTTGAAAAACTGTTTTTT. Its product reads: CASSSLPGTVLEKLFF.